These 6 T cell receptor beta chains originate from one sample sequenced in a study of tumor and adjacent non-tumor tissue in lung cancer. No cell sorting was done before RNA was extracted from the tissue. A modified ARM-PCR protocol with three rounds of nested PCR amplified TCRbeta. MiXCR was run by TCRdb on the multiplex PCR reads, yielding one entry per CDR3 protein. Of fewer than 85,000 distinct CDR3 sequences in the sample, around four fifths were seen once. The specimen sequenced was lung tumor tissue. The receptors stem from a woman in her 50s with non-small cell lung cancer.

This clonotype showed up many times. The chain couples TRBV20-1 to TRBJ2-3, with a tentative D call TRBD1 (5 bases). Germline values: CDR1 DFQATT, CDR2 SNEGSKA (reference sequence). This CDR3 has 14 amino acids. V dropped 5 bases and J dropped 4 bases, with 16 bases sitting between them. The CDR3 loop is CSAPVQEGADTQYF. DNA of the CDR3: TGCAGTGCTCCGGTCCAGGAAGGGGCAGATACGCAGTATTTT.

A word on this clonotype: The junction differs from germline at one of its ends, possibly a read error. DNA of the CDR3: TGTGCCAGCAGTTACTCAGGGGTTACCGGGAAGCTGTTTTTT. It is translated as CASSYSGVTGKLFF. The chain employs TRBV6-5 and TRBJ2-2; D possibly uses TRBD1 or TRBD2 (5 bases each). CDR1 is MNHEY, CDR2 SVGAGI, per germline. The CDR3 loop spans 14 amino acids.

The V gene is TRBV6-1, the J gene TRBJ1-4; D is perhaps TRBD1 (5 bases). V was clipped by 6 bases and J by 11 bases, with 19 bases between them. Looked up from germline, CDR1 is MNHNS and CDR2 is SASEGT. The CDR3 loop spans 14 amino acids. The CDR3 loop is CASRDGQGAGKLFF. CDR3 coding DNA: TGTGCCAGCAGAGACGGACAAGGGGCCGGGAAACTGTTTTTT.

Of note for this clonotype: Since a much larger clone is just one base distant, this may be a read error. The chain employs TRBV30 and TRBJ1-5; the D is unclear. The germline gives CDR1 GTSNPN, CDR2 SVGIG (reference sequence). The CDR3 has 11 amino acids. The CDR3 DNA sequence: TGTGCCCGGAGGGCCGGTGGGCCCCAGCATTTT. Encoded protein: CARRAGGPQHF.

Written as DNA, the CDR3 is TGTGCCAGCAGTCAGGGGGCGGGGCAGCCCCAGTATTTT. This encodes CASSQGAGQPQYF. J is TRBJ1-5 and V is TRBV6-6, with 8 bases matching TRBD1. The DNA end favors TRBJ2-3, so the J call may be wrong. The germline V gene encodes CDR1 MNHNY and CDR2 SVGAGI (reference sequence). The CDR3 is 13 amino acids.

This clonotype was detected a few times. Being one base from a much bigger clone, this may be a read error. J is TRBJ2-3 and V is TRBV28; D unresolved. The V gene lost 6 bases and the J gene lost 6 bases, with 7 bases spanning the gap. This CDR3 region has 11 residues. CDR1 is MDHEN and CDR2 is SYDVKM in the germline V gene. CDR3 nucleotides: TGTGCCAGCAGGATTGCCGATACGCAGTATTTT. This gives the protein CASRIADTQYF. Full variable domain (rest looked up from reference TRBV28 and TRBJ2-3): DVKVTQSSRYLVKRTGEKVFLECVQDMDHENMFWYRQDPGLGLRLIYFSYDVKMKEKGDIPEGYSVSREKKERFSLILESASTNQTSMYLCASRIADTQYFGPGTRLTVL.